The present TCR beta chain was sequenced within a study of control samples from healthy donors and cancer patients. CDR1 and CDR2 from the germline V gene are SGHNT and YYREEE (reference sequence). V lost 4 bases and J lost 0; bases outside the gene matches: 11. The CDR3 has 17 amino acids. The data were produced by immunoSEQ multiplex PCR, yet TCRdb's version contains in-frame clones alone and is incomplete. The data show 350,000 to 450,000 clones, around 90% seen once. V and J are TRBV5-4 and TRBJ2-7; 9 nucleotides line up with TRBD1. The TCR comes from a man aged 35 to 55 with head and neck cancer. Sequenced sample: PBMCs. CDR3 DNA sequence: TGTGCCAGCAGCGGAGCACAGGGGGCGGCCGGCTCCTACGAGCAGTACTTC. It is translated as CASSGAQGAAGSYEQYF.